This TCR beta chain was documented in a study of blood T cell repertoires in COVID-19. Across the study: There were acute and convalescent COVID-19 samples, and they came from the United States, Italy and Spain. Sample material is recorded as cDNA or gDNA derived from T cells, B-cell-depleted T cells, or PBMCs.

Methods used by the authors: Reference gene primer amplification yielded estimated nucleated cell counts. Profiled with immunoSEQ multiplex PCR; TCRdb holds only in-frame clones, not every one. That table supplies the V and J calls and clone size; D and trimming were determined from the DNA. The profile covers roughly 380,000 clones, with about 85% appearing a single time and roughly 3.6% taken by the ten largest. V lost 5 bases and J 0 bases, leaving 11 bases between the germline ends. Germline V gene lookup returns CDR1 SGDLS and CDR2 YYNGEE. The length of the CDR3 is 14 residues. The receptor was derived from a woman in her late teens or twenties with acute or convalescent COVID-19. Input material: peripheral blood. This chain uses TRBV9 with TRBJ1-1; the D gene is possibly TRBD1 (5 bases). CDR3: CASSRIRVNTEAFF. The CDR3 DNA is TGTGCCAGCAGTAGAATCAGGGTGAACACTGAAGCTTTCTTT.